This T cell receptor (beta chain) appears in the sequencing data of a study of technical replicates of blood from a few donors (dated by TCRdb to 2016 to 2017). The CDR3 contains 14 residues, cysteine and phenylalanine counted. Only CDR3 DNA is held: 42 bases, read in frame from base 1. V drops 2 bases and J drops 5 bases, leaving 15 bases in between. The germline V gene encodes CDR1 GTSNPN and CDR2 SVGIG (reference sequence). Turning to this clone: Its antigen is unknown. The sample holds no much larger clone one base away, and base qualities are not on file.

The library was prepared using the immunoSEQ multiplex PCR assay. In TCRdb, the immuneACCESS table is reduced to in-frame sequences with V and J assigned. These tables do not hold every clone; where another copy was compared, an unresolved V gene accounts for under half, and the others remain unexplained. This sample is represented by about 99,000 clones; 95% of them were singletons. 0.21% of the sample is in the top ten clones. This clonotype originated in a human donor in good health. Recombination joined TRBV30 with TRBJ2-5; tentative D gene TRBD2, with 5 bases matching. The specimen sequenced was T cells isolated from PBMCs. The CDR3 reads CAWSSPASRETQYF. The DNA sequence is TGTGCCTGGAGTAGTCCGGCTAGCAGGGAGACCCAGTACTTC.